This T cell receptor beta chain was recorded in a study of CD8 T cells in ankylosing spondylitis. Whole-study findings and limits: Blood from ankylosing spondylitis patients appeared to carry a characteristic roughly 8-variant TCR beta motif. As reported, disease-linked clones showed significant enrichment in matched ankylosing spondylitis synovial fluid. Reactive arthritis synovial fluid and blood previously showed some of these motif variants.

Using quantitative 5'-RACE with molecular barcodes, the authors made TCR beta libraries. Using its own MiXCR run on the 5' RACE reads, TCRdb lists one record per CDR3 protein. The repertoire holds around 130,000 distinct CDR3 sequences, with 7% as singletons. This clonotype showed up many times. Its antigen remains unidentified. Sequenced input: blood, either unsorted or a sorted T cell fraction (not recorded which). This receptor was taken from a male donor with ankylosing spondylitis or in good health (not recorded which).

The chain's CDR3 is CASRASGGRSYNEQFF. The CDR3 region has the DNA TGCGCCAGCAGAGCTAGCGGGGGGCGTTCCTACAATGAGCAGTTCTTC. The chain couples TRBV5-1 to TRBJ2-1; 11 nucleotides align to TRBD2. This CDR3 region has 16 residues. Trimming took 5 bases from V and 1 from J; bases not matched to a gene: 5. Germline CDR1 SGHRS, CDR2 YFSETQ.